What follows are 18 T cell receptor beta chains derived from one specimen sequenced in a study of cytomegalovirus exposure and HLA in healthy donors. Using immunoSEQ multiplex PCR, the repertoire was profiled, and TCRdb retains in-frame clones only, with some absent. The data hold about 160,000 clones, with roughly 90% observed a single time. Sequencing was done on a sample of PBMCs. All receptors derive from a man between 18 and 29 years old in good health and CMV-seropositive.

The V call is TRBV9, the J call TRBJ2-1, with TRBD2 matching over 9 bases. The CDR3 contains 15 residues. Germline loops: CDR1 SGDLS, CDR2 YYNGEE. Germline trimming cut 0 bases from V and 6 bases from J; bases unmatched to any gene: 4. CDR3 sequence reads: CASSVEGLASNEQFF. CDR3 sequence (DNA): TGTGCCAGCAGCGTAGAGGGACTAGCCTCCAATGAGCAGTTCTTC.

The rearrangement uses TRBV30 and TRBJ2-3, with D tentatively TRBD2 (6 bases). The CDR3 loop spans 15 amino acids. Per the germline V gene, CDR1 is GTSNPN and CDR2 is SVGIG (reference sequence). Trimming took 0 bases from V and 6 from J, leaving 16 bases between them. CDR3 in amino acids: CAWSVPFREPDTQYF. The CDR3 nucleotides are TGTGCCTGGAGTGTCCCCTTCCGGGAGCCGGATACGCAGTATTTT.

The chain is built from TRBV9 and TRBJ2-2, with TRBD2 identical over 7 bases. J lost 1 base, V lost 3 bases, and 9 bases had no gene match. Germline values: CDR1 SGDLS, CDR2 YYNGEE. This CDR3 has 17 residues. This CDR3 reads CASSGGRGHENTGELFF. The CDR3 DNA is TGTGCCAGCAGCGGGGGGAGGGGCCATGAGAACACCGGGGAGCTGTTTTTT.

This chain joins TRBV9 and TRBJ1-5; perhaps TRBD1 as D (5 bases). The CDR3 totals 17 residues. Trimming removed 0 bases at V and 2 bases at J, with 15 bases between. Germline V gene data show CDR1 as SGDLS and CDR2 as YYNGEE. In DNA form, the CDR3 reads TGTGCCAGCAGCGTAGCTCGGCAGGGCGGTGGCAATCAGCCCCAGCATTTT. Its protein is CASSVARQGGGNQPQHF.

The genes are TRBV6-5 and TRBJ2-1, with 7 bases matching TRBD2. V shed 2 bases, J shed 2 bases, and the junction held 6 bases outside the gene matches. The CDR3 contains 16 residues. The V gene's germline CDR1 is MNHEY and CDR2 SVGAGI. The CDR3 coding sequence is TGTGCCAGCAGTTACGGTCGGGAGGTACCCTACAATGAGCAGTTCTTC. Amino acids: CASSYGREVPYNEQFF.

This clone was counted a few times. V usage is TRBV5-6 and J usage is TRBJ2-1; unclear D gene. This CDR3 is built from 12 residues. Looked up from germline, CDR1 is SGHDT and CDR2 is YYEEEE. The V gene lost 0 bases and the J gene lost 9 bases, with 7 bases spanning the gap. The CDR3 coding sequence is TGTGCCAGCAGCTTGGGTGGCCTTGAGCAGTTCTTC. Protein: CASSLGGLEQFF.

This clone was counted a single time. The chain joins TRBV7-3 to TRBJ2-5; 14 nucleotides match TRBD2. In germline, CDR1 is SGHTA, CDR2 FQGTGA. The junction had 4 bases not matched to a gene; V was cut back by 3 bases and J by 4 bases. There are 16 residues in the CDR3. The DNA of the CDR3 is TGTGCCAGCAGCTTGGGACTAGCGGGAGTAGCAGAGACCCAGTACTTC. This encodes CASSLGLAGVAETQYF.

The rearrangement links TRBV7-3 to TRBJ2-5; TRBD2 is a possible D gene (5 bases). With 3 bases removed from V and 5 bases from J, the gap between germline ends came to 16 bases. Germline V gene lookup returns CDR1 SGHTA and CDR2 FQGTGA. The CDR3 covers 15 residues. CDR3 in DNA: TGTGCCAGCAGCTTCAATCTAGCTGGGTGGGAGACCCAGTACTTC. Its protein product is CASSFNLAGWETQYF.

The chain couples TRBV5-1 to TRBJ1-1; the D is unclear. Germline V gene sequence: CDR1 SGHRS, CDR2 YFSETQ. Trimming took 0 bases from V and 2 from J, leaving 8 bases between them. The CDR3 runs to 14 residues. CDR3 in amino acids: CASSLDSVNTEAFF. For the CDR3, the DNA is TGCGCCAGCAGCTTGGACTCGGTTAACACTGAAGCTTTCTTT.

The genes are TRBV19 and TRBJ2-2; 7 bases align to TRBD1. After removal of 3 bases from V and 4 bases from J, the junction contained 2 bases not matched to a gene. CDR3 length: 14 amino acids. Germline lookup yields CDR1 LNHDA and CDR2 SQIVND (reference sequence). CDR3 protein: CASSMAGGTGELFF. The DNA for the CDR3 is TGTGCCAGTAGTATGGCAGGGGGCACCGGGGAGCTGTTTTTT.

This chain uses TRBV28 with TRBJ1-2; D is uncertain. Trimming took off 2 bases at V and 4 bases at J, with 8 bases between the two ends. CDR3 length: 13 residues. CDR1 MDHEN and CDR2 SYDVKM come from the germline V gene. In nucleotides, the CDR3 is TGTGCCAGCAGTTTAGAGGGCACCTATGGCTACACCTTC. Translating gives CASSLEGTYGYTF.

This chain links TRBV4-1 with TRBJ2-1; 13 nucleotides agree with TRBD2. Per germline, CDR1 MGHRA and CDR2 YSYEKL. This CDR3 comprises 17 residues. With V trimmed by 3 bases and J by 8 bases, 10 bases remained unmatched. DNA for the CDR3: TGCGCCAGCAGCCAGCCTACTAGCGGGAGGGCCGGGTATGAGCAGTTCTTC. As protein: CASSQPTSGRAGYEQFF.

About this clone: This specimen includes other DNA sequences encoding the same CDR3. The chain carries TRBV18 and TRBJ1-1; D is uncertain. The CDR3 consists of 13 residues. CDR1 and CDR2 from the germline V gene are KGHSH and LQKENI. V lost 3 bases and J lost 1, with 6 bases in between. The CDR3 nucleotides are TGTGCCAGCTCACCGGCTGAGAACACTGAAGCTTTCTTT. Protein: CASSPAENTEAFF.

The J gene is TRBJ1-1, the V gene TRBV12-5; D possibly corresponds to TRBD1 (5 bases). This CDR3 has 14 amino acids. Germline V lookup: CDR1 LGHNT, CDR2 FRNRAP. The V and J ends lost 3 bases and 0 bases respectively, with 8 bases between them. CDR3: CASGLGHLNTEAFF. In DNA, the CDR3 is TGTGCTAGTGGTTTAGGACACCTGAACACTGAAGCTTTCTTT. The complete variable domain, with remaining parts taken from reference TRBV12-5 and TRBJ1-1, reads DARVTQTPRHKVTEMGQEVTMRCQPILGHNTVFWYRQTMMQGLELLAYFRNRAPLDDSGMPKDRFSAEMPDATLATLKIQPSEPRDSAVYFCASGLGHLNTEAFFGQGTRLTVV.

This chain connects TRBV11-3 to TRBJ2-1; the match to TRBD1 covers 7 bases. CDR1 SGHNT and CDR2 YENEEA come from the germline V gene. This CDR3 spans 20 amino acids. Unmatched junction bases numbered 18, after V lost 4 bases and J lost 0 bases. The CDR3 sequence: CASSSPLGYWGTDSYNEQFF. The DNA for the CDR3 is TGTGCCAGCAGCTCCCCCCTGGGGTATTGGGGGACAGACTCCTACAATGAGCAGTTCTTC.

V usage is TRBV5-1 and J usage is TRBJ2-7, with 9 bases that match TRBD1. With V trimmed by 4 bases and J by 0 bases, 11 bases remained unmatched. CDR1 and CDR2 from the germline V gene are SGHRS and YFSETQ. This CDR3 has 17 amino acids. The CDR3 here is CASSAVRDRDLSYEQYF. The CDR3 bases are TGCGCCAGCAGCGCGGTCCGGGACAGGGACCTCTCCTACGAGCAGTACTTC.

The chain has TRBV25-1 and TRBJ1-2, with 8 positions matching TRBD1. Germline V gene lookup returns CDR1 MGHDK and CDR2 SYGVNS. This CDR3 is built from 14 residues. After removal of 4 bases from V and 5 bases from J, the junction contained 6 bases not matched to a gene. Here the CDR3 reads CASSGTGQVYGYTF. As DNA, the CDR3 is TGTGCCAGCAGTGGAACGGGACAGGTTTATGGCTACACCTTC.

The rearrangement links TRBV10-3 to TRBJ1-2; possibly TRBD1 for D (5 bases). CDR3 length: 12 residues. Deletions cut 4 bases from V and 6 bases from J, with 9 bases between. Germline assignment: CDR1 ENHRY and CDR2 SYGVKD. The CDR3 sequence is CAISVGQDGYTF. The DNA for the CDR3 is TGTGCCATCAGTGTGGGGCAGGATGGCTACACCTTC.